Below, one T cell receptor beta chain is given with its context. There is no known antigen for this receptor. Per-nucleotide qualities are absent, and no much larger clonotype sits a single base away. Whole blood was collected in K2EDTA tubes by collaborating institutions according to the institutions' own protocols. Collaborator samples were shipped for TCRbeta analysis as frozen whole blood, isolated PBMCs, or DNA extracted from either sample type. The data were obtained in a study of blood T cell repertoires in COVID-19 (dated by TCRdb to 2020 to 2022). Notes on the research overall: Samples covering the acute and convalescent phases of COVID-19 were provided by collaborators in the United States, Italy and Spain. Deeply sampled blood TCRbeta repertoires from subjects exposed to, actively infected with, or recovered from COVID-19 were included in the dataset. Nearly every sample came with metadata listing a de-identified subject ID, COVID-19 status, age in years and sex. The repertoires were released in a freely available public database meant as a resource for research on the immune response to SARS-CoV-2. The material from the prospective study consisted of cDNA or gDNA derived from T cells, B-cell-depleted T cells, or PBMCs. Where available, HLA class I and class II types were taken from metadata supplied by the sample provider and were not determined by assay-based typing. The samples were drawn from the first 160 participants of the ongoing ImmuneRACE study and from 950 to 1,500 subjects provided by 6 global collaborators.

TCRbeta CDR3 regions were amplified from genomic DNA using the immunoSEQ Assay, a bias-controlled multiplex PCR. The study's own analysis went as follows. Within the assay, amplification of reference gene primers was used to estimate how many nucleated cells each sample contained. To quantify the absolute abundance of each unique TCRbeta CDR3 rearrangement, sequence reads were collapsed and filtered. For each sample, productive Simpson clonality was calculated by taking the square root of Simpson's diversity index across productive rearrangements. TCRdb stores this immuneACCESS table with in-frame sequences only. Part of the clones is absent; in the studies checked, under half of the shortfall reflects unresolved V genes, and no reason is known for the rest. That table gives V, J and clone size, and the DNA gave D and trimming. This sample lists 100,000 to 150,000 clones; roughly 87% were detected once. Under 8% of the sample goes to the ten largest clones.

Beyond this particular receptor, the publication reports: Clinical and demographic metadata were provided uncurated, with the amount varying by source and participant.

Reading the germline V gene gives CDR1 LGHNT and CDR2 FRNRAP. From the cysteine through the phenylalanine, the CDR3 covers 14 amino acids. This entry keeps only the CDR3 DNA: 42 bases, framed from base 1. A distance of 8 bases separates the germline ends of V and J, which lose 3 bases and 5 bases respectively. The rearrangement joined TRBV12-5 to TRBJ1-6; the D segment cannot be called with confidence. The receptor was isolated from a man older than 75 with active or convalescent COVID-19. The sequenced material came from peripheral blood. The sequenced DNA is TGTGCTAGTGGTTTATACTTAGATAATTCACCCCTCCACTTT. This codes for CASGLYLDNSPLHF.